The entry below gives a single T cell receptor beta chain sequence along with its context. Clinical history reported by participants formed the basis on which cohorts were assigned. Each exposed participant met a COVID-19 case in the 2 weeks preceding study entry. The data derive from a study of blood T cell repertoires in COVID-19. About the research overall: T cells, B-cell-depleted T cells, or PBMCs provided the cDNA or gDNA that served as material.

How the authors handled the data: Quantification of nucleated cells was approximated via reference gene primer amplification. Clones were read by immunoSEQ multiplex PCR, and TCRdb kept only the in-frame ones, dropping some. That table furnishes V, J and clone size, whereas the DNA furnished D and trimming. This table holds approximately 140,000 clones, roughly 89% found once. The TCR comes from a woman aged 50 to 60 who had been exposed to COVID-19. Sequencing was performed on PBMCs or T cells enriched from blood (not recorded which).

CDR3 amino acids: CASGLGGRGYTF. The CDR3 bases are TGTGCTAGTGGTTTGGGGGGCCGCGGCTACACCTTC. The chain uses TRBV12-5 and TRBJ1-2; D may be TRBD1 (5 bases). Trimming took 1 base from V and 8 from J, leaving 8 bases between them. The CDR3 has 12 residues. Looked up from germline, CDR1 is LGHNT and CDR2 is FRNRAP.